This T cell receptor beta chain derives from a study of T cell responses to AZD1222 COVID-19 vaccine. Study outcomes and limitations: Donors skewed white British and female; clonal diversity was possibly underestimated. Regions left unmutated in variants are reportedly the target of nearly half of spike-specific TCRs. Only a handful of individuals given AZD1222 were seropositive at baseline.

Analyses pooled second doses at about 4 or about 12 weeks. This clone was recorded a few times. The target antigen is unknown. Libraries were prepared by immunoSEQ multiplex PCR; TCRdb keeps only in-frame clonotypes and omits some of them. The sample records about 200,000 clones, roughly 90% being singletons. V was trimmed by 6 bases and J by 3 bases, leaving 14 bases between them. Germline values: CDR1 SEHNR, CDR2 FQNEAQ (reference sequence). There are 14 residues in the CDR3. This TCR was sampled from an adult who received the AZD1222 COVID-19 vaccine. This chain joins TRBV7-9 and TRBJ1-1, with D tentatively TRBD1 (6 bases). The source material was peripheral blood, sampled 28 days after the second AZD1222 dose. CDR3 in amino acids: CASRKTGADTEAFF. CDR3 DNA: TGTGCCAGCAGAAAGACAGGAGCGGACACTGAAGCTTTCTTT.